This T cell receptor beta chain was found in a study of blood T cell repertoires in COVID-19. This CDR3 is 13 amino acids long. Germline V gene data show CDR1 as SGHKS and CDR2 as YYEKEE (reference sequence). The V end was cut by 5 bases, the J end by 5 bases, with 13 bases between. Data came from immunoSEQ multiplex PCR; TCRdb stores just in-frame clones and leaves some out. The sample has about 200,000 clones; roughly 85% are singletons. This clone was detected many times. This TCR was recovered from a man in his forties who had recovered from COVID-19. This chain links TRBV5-5 with TRBJ1-1; D call uncertain. The sample consisted of PBMCs or T cells enriched from blood (not recorded which). CDR3 amino acids: CASSPGWNTEAFF. The CDR3 nucleotides are TGTGCCAGCAGTCCCGGGTGGAATACTGAAGCTTTCTTT.